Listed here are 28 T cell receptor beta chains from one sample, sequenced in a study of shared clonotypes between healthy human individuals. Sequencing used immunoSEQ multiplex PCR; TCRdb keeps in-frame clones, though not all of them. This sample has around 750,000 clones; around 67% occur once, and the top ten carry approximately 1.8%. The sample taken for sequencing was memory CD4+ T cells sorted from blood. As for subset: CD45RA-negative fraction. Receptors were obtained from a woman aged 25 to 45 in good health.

CDR3 in amino acids: CASSEKTRQPLGTQYF. The DNA for the CDR3 is TGTGCCAGCAGTGAAAAAACACGACAGCCACTAGGGACCCAGTACTTC. The V call is TRBV25-1, the J call TRBJ2-5; D assignment may be TRBD1 or TRBD2 (5 bases each). The length of the CDR3 is 16 residues. The V gene's germline CDR1 is MGHDK and CDR2 SYGVNS. The germline V and J ends were trimmed by 2 bases and 7 bases, with 20 bases remaining between them.

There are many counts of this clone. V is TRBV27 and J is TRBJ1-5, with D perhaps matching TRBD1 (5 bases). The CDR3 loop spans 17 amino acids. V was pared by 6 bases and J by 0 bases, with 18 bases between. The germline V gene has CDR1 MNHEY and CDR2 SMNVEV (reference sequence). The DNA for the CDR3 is TGTGCCAGCAGCCCACGCCCCACAGGCTATAGCAATCAGCCCCAGCATTTT. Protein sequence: CASSPRPTGYSNQPQHF.

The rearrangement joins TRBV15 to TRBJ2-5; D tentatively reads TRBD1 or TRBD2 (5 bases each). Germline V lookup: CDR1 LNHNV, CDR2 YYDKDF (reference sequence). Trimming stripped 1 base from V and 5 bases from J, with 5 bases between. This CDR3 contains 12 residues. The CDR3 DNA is TGTGCCACCAGCAGAGGGGGGGAGACCCAGTACTTC. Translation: CATSRGGETQYF.

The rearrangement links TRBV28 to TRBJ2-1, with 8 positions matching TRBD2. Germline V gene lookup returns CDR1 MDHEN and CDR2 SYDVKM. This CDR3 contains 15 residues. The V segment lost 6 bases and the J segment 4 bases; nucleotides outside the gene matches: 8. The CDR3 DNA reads TGTGCCAGCAGGGATCTAGCGGGTATATACAATGAGCAGTTCTTC. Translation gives CASRDLAGIYNEQFF.

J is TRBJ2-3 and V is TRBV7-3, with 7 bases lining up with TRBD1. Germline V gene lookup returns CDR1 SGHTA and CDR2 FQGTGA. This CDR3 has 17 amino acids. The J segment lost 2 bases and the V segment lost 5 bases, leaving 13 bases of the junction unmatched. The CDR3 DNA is TGTGCCAGCAGCCCCGCGGCAGCAGGGGGTTTCACAGATACGCAGTATTTT. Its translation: CASSPAAAGGFTDTQYF.

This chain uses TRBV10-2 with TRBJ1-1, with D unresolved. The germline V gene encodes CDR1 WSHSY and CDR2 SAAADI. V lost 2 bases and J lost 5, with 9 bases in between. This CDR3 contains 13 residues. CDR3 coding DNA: TGCGCCAGCAGTGAGGTCCGGAATACTGAAGCTTTCTTT. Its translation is CASSEVRNTEAFF.

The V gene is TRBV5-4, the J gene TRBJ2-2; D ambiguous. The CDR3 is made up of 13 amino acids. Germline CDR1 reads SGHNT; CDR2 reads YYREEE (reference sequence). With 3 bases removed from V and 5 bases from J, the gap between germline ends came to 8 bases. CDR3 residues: CASSSRPTGELFF. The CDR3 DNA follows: TGTGCCAGCAGCTCAAGACCGACCGGGGAGCTGTTTTTT.

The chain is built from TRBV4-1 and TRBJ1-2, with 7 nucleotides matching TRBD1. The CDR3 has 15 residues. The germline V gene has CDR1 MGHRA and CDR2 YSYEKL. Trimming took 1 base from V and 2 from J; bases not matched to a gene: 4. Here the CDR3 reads CASSQGQGLNYGYTF. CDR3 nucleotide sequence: TGCGCCAGCAGCCAAGGACAGGGTCTAAACTATGGCTACACCTTC.

The CDR3 region has the DNA TGTGCCAGTAGTATCACGGGTGTGGGAGAGACCCAGTACTTC. It yields the protein CASSITGVGETQYF. The chain employs TRBV19 and TRBJ2-5; D not certain. There are 14 residues in the CDR3. Per germline, CDR1 LNHDA and CDR2 SQIVND (reference sequence). Deletions cut 3 bases from V and 4 bases from J, with 12 bases between.

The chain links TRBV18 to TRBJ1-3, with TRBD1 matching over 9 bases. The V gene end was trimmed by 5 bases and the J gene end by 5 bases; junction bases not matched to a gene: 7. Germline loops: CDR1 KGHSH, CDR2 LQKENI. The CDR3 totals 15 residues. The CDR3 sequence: CASSNGTGRRNTIYF. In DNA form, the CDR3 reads TGTGCCAGCTCAAATGGGACAGGGAGAAGAAACACCATATATTTT.

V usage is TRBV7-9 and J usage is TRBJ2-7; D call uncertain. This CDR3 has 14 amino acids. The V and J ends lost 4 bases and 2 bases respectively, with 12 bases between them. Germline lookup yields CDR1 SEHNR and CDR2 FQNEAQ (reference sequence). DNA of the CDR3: TGTGCCAGCAGCTACCCGACAAGGGCCTACGAGCAGTACTTC. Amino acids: CASSYPTRAYEQYF.

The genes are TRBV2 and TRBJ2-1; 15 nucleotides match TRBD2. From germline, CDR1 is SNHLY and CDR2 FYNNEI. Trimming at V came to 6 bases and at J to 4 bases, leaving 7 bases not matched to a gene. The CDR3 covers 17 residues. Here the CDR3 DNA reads TGTGCCAGCAGAAGGGGACTAGCGGGAGGAAGGTACAATGAGCAGTTCTTC. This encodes CASRRGLAGGRYNEQFF.

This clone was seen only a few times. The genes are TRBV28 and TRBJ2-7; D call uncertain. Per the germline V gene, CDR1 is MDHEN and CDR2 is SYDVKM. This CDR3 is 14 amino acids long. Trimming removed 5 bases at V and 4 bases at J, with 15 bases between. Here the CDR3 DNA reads TGTGCCAGCAGTCCGTCCGAGCAGCATTACGAGCAGTACTTC. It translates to CASSPSEQHYEQYF. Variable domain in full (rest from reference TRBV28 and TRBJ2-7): DVKVTQSSRYLVKRTGEKVFLECVQDMDHENMFWYRQDPGLGLRLIYFSYDVKMKEKGDIPEGYSVSREKKERFSLILESASTNQTSMYLCASSPSEQHYEQYFGPGTRLTVT.

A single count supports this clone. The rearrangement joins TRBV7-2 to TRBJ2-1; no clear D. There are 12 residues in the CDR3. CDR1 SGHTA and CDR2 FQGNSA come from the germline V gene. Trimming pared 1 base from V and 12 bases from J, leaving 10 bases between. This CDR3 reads CASSLVNRGQFF. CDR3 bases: TGTGCCAGCAGCTTAGTTAACCGAGGGCAGTTCTTC.

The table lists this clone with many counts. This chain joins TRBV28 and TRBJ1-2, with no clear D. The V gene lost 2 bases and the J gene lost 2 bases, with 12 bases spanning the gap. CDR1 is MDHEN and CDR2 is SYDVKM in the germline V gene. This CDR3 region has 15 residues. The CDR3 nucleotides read TGTGCCAGCAGTTTAGCCCTATTCCTAAACTATGGCTACACCTTC. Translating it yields CASSLALFLNYGYTF.

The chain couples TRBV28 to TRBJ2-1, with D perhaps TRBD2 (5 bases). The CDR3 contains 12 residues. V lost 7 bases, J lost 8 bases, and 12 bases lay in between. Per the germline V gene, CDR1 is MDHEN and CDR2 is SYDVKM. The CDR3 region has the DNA TGTGCCAGCATCACCCCGGGGTATGAGCAGTTCTTC. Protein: CASITPGYEQFF.

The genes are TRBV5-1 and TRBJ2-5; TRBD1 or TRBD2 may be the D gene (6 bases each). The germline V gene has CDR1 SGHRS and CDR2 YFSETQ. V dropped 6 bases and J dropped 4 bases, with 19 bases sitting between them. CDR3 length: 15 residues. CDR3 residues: CASKGVGAGRETQYF. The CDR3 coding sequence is TGCGCCAGCAAGGGAGTGGGGGCGGGGAGAGAGACCCAGTACTTC.

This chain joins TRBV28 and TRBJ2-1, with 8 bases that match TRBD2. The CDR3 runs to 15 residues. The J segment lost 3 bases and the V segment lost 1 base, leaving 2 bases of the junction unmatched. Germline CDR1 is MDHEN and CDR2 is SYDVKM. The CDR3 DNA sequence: TGTGCCAGCAGTTTATCGGGACTAGTCTACAATGAGCAGTTCTTC. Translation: CASSLSGLVYNEQFF.

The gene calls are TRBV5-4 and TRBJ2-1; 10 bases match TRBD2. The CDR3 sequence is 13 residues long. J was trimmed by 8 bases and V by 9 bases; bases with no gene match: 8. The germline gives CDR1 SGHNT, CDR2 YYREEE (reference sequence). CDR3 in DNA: TGTGCCACCCATAGCGGGAGGCTGGATGAGCAGTTCTTC. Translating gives CATHSGRLDEQFF.

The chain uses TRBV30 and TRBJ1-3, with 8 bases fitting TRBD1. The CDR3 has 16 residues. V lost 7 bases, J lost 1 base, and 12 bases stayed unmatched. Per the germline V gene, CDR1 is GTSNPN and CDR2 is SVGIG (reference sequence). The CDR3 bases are TGTGCCTTCGGGACAGGCATTCTATCTTCTGGAAACACCATATATTTT. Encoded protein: CAFGTGILSSGNTIYF.

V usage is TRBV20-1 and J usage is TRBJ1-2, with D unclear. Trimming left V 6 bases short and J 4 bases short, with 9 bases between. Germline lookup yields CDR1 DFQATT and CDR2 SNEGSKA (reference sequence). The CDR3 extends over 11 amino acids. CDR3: CSAREAYGYTF. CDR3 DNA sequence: TGCAGTGCGAGGGAGGCCTATGGCTACACCTTC.

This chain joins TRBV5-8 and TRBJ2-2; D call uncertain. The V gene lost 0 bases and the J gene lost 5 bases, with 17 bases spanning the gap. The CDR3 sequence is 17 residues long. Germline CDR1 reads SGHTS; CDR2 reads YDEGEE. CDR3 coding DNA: TGTGCCAGCAGCTTGGCGCTGCGGACGGTACCGACCGGGGAGCTGTTTTTT. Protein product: CASSLALRTVPTGELFF.

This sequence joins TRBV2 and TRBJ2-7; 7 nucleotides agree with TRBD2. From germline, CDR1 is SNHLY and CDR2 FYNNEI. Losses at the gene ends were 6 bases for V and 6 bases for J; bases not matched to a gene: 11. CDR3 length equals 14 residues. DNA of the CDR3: TGTGCCAGCAGCCACTACCCAAGGGAGGGCGAGCAGTACTTC. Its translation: CASSHYPREGEQYF.

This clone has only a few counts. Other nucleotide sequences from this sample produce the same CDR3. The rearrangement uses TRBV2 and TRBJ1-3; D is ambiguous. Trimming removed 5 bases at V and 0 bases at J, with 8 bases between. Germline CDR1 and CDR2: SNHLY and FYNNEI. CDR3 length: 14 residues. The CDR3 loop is CASSPGSSGNTIYF. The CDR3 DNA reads TGTGCCAGCAGTCCGGGGAGCTCTGGAAACACCATATATTTT.

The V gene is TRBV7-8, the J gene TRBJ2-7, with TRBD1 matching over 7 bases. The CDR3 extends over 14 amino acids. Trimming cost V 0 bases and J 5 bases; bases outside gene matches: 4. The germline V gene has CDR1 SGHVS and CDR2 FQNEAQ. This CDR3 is CASSLATGIHEQYF. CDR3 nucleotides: TGTGCCAGCAGCTTAGCGACAGGGATCCACGAGCAGTACTTC.

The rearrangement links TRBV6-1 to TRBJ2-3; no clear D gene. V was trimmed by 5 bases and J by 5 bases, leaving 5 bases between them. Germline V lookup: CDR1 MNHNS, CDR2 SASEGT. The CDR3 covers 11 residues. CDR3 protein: CASSIVDTQYF. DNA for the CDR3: TGTGCCAGCAGTATAGTAGATACGCAGTATTTT.

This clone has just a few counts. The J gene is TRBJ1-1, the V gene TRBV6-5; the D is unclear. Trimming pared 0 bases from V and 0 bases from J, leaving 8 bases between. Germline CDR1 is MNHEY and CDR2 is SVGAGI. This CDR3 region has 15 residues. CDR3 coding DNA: TGTGCCAGCAGTTACTCTCGGCGGGTGAACACTGAAGCTTTCTTT. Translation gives CASSYSRRVNTEAFF.

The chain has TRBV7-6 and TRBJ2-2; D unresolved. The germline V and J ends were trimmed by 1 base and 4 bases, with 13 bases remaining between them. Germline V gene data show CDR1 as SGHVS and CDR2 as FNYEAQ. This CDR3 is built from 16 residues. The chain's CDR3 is CASSLVYPSPTGELFF. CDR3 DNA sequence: TGTGCCAGCAGCTTAGTTTATCCTAGTCCCACCGGGGAGCTGTTTTTT.